The 13 T cell receptor beta chains below were found in one sample sequenced in a study of radiation and T cells in renal cell carcinoma. Repertoires were generated with immunoSEQ multiplex PCR, while TCRdb's copy carries only in-frame clones and drops some. This table has approximately 150,000 clones, roughly 90% appearing once. Time point given: blood 4 weeks post-SBRT, at nephrectomy. Treatment defined: 15 Gy SBRT to primary tumor, nephrectomy 4 weeks later. The sequencing used blood, collected from a patient whose treatment included radiotherapy and nephrectomy. These receptor sequences come from a woman in her fifties or sixties with renal cell carcinoma.

The genes are TRBV29-1 and TRBJ1-5; 9 bases are a match to TRBD1. V trimming: 6 bases; J trimming: 1 base; junction bases outside the gene matches: 4. CDR1 is SQVTM, CDR2 ANQGSEA, per germline. This CDR3 comprises 14 residues. CDR3 amino acids: CSVQQGASNQPQHF. CDR3 in DNA: TGCAGCGTCCAACAGGGGGCAAGCAATCAGCCCCAGCATTTT.

The chain links TRBV7-3 to TRBJ2-3; the match to TRBD1 covers 8 bases. The CDR3 has 14 residues. In germline, CDR1 is SGHTA, CDR2 FQGTGA. After removal of 3 bases from V and 2 bases from J, the junction contained 1 base not matched to a gene. CDR3 nucleotides: TGTGCCAGCAGCTTGGGACAGGACACAGATACGCAGTATTTT. It specifies CASSLGQDTDTQYF.

V is TRBV6-6 and J is TRBJ2-7, with 8 bases that match TRBD2. The trim removed 7 bases at V and 3 bases at J, leaving 11 bases unmatched. The germline V gene encodes CDR1 MNHNY and CDR2 SVGAGI (reference sequence). This CDR3 comprises 15 residues. Written as DNA, the CDR3 is TGTGCCAGCACTTCCAGCGGGGGTGAGGGCTACGAGCAGTACTTC. Protein product: CASTSSGGEGYEQYF.

On this clone: The same CDR3 also results from other DNA sequences found in this sample. V and J are TRBV5-1 and TRBJ2-7; D might be TRBD1 or TRBD2, each matching 7 bases. The CDR3 runs to 15 residues. Germline V gives CDR1 SGHRS, CDR2 YFSETQ. V gave up 0 bases and J gave up 2 bases, with 12 bases separating them. In DNA, the CDR3 is TGCGCCAGCAGCTTGGGGTCAGGGGGGGCCTACGAGCAGTACTTC. Amino acid sequence: CASSLGSGGAYEQYF.

The chain is built from TRBV4-3 and TRBJ1-5; D is perhaps TRBD1 (5 bases). This CDR3 is 15 amino acids long. The germline V and J ends were trimmed by 0 bases and 0 bases, with 6 bases remaining between them. Germline assignment: CDR1 LGHNA and CDR2 YSLEER. CDR3 sequence: CASSQEGDSNQPQHF. DNA of the CDR3: TGCGCCAGCAGCCAAGAGGGGGATAGCAATCAGCCCCAGCATTTT.

The CDR3: CASSLNPAELKAFF. Written as DNA, the CDR3 is TGCGCCAGCAGCTTAAACCCAGCCGAGCTAAAAGCTTTCTTT. The rearrangement links TRBV5-1 to TRBJ1-1, with no clear D. The CDR3 consists of 14 residues. The V and J ends lost 2 bases and 9 bases respectively, with 17 bases between them. Germline assignment: CDR1 SGHRS and CDR2 YFSETQ.

CDR3 coding DNA: TGCGCCAGCAGTGAGTGGACAGGCACTGAAGCTTTCTTT. Its translation is CASSEWTGTEAFF. The chain combines TRBV10-1 with TRBJ1-1, with TRBD1 identical over 7 bases. V was pared by 1 base and J by 4 bases, with 0 bases of the junction left unmatched. Per germline, CDR1 WNHNN and CDR2 SYGVQD (reference sequence). The CDR3 covers 13 residues.

This chain joins TRBV4-1 and TRBJ1-2; D is ambiguous. This CDR3 spans 15 amino acids. From germline, CDR1 is MGHRA and CDR2 YSYEKL. V dropped 3 bases and J dropped 4 bases, with 15 bases sitting between them. The CDR3: CASSHLLEGSYGYTF. The CDR3 region has the DNA TGCGCCAGCAGCCATCTCTTGGAGGGTAGCTATGGCTACACCTTC.

This rearrangement joins TRBV18 to TRBJ2-3; D perhaps matches TRBD2 (5 bases). V was clipped by 3 bases and J by 6 bases, with 7 bases between them. Per germline, CDR1 KGHSH and CDR2 LQKENI. This CDR3 is 12 amino acids long. CDR3 in DNA: TGTGCCAGCTCACCGGGAGCGGATACGCAGTATTTT. Amino acid sequence: CASSPGADTQYF.

The chain uses TRBV19 and TRBJ2-1; 7 bases line up with TRBD2. This CDR3 is 14 amino acids long. Trimming took 3 bases from V and 8 from J; bases not matched to a gene: 7. Germline V gives CDR1 LNHDA, CDR2 SQIVND (reference sequence). As DNA, the CDR3 is TGTGCCAGTAGTATCGTGGGGAGGGGCGATGAGCAGTTCTTC. It encodes CASSIVGRGDEQFF.

The rearrangement joins TRBV6-4 to TRBJ2-2; D possibly corresponds to TRBD1 (6 bases). Germline V gives CDR1 MRHNA, CDR2 SNTAGT. Trimming took 3 bases from V and 4 from J, leaving 21 bases between them. CDR3 size: 18 residues. CDR3 region: CASSDSSFVGGPTGELFF. CDR3 bases: TGTGCCAGCAGTGATTCCTCCTTCGTTGGGGGCCCCACCGGGGAGCTGTTTTTT.

The rearrangement uses TRBV4-3 and TRBJ1-1; TRBD1 might be the D (6 bases). The CDR3 contains 16 residues. The germline V gene has CDR1 LGHNA and CDR2 YSLEER. V lost 2 bases and J 5 bases, leaving 18 bases between the germline ends. The CDR3, as DNA: TGCGCCAGCAGCCAAACATCAGGGGTGGTTCAGACTGAAGCTTTCTTT. Translated, it gives CASSQTSGVVQTEAFF.

The chain joins TRBV19 to TRBJ2-3, with 8 nucleotides matching TRBD1. V gave up 8 bases and J gave up 2 bases; unmatched junction bases: 6. This CDR3 comprises 14 residues. Germline CDR1 is LNHDA and CDR2 is SQIVND (reference sequence). The CDR3 DNA sequence: TGTGCCAGTCGGGACAGGATAACCACAGATACGCAGTATTTT. Translation: CASRDRITTDTQYF.